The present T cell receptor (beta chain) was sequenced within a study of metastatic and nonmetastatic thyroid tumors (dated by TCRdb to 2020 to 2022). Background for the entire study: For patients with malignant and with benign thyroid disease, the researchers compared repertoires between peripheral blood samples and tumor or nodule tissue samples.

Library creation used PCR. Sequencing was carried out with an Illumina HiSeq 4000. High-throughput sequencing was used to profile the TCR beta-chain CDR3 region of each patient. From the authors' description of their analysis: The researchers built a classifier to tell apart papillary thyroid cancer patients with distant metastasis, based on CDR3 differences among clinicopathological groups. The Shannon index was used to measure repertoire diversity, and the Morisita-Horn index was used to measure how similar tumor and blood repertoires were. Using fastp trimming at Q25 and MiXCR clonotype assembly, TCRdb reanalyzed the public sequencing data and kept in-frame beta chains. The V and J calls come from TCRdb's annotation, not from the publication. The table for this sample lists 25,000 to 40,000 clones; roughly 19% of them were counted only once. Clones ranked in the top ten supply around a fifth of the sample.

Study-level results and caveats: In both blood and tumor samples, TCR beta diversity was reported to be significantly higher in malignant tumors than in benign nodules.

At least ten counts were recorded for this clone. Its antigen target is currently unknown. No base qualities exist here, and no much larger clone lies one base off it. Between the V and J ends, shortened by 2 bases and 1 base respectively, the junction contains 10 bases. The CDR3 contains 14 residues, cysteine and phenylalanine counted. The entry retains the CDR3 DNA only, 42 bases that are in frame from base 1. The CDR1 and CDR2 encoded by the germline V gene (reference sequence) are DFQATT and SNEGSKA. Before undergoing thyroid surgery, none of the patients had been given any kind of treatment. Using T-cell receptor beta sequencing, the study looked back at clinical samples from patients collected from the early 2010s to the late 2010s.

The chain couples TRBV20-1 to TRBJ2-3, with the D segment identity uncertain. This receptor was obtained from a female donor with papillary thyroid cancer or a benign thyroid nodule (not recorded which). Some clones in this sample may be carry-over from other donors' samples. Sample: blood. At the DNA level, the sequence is TGCAGTGCTAGACCGGACGGACGCACAGATACGCAGTATTTT. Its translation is CSARPDGRTDTQYF.